The subject of this entry is one TCR beta chain. Trimming stripped 5 bases from V and 6 bases from J, with 12 bases between. This CDR3 region has 13 residues. Germline lookup yields CDR1 SGHAT and CDR2 FQNNGV. The data were obtained in a study of blood T cell repertoires in COVID-19. Across the whole study: Sources were T cells, B-cell-depleted T cells, or PBMCs; the material itself was cDNA or gDNA.

As handled by the study authors: For nucleated cells, counts were estimated from reference gene primer amplification. Assay used: immunoSEQ multiplex PCR; TCRdb lists only in-frame clones, some missing. V and J calls and clone size are given by that table; D and trimming were obtained from the DNA. Counted here are some 23,000 clones, approximately 88% occurring once; the ten biggest clones make up 8.8%. The sequence was collected from a human donor with active COVID-19. The donor label of this sample is uncertain. The chain is built from TRBV11-2 and TRBJ2-3, with D possibly called TRBD1 or TRBD2 (5 bases each). The sequenced material came from peripheral blood. CDR3 bases: TGTGCCAGCAGCCTAGCAGGGATGGATACGCAGTATTTT. Its translation: CASSLAGMDTQYF.